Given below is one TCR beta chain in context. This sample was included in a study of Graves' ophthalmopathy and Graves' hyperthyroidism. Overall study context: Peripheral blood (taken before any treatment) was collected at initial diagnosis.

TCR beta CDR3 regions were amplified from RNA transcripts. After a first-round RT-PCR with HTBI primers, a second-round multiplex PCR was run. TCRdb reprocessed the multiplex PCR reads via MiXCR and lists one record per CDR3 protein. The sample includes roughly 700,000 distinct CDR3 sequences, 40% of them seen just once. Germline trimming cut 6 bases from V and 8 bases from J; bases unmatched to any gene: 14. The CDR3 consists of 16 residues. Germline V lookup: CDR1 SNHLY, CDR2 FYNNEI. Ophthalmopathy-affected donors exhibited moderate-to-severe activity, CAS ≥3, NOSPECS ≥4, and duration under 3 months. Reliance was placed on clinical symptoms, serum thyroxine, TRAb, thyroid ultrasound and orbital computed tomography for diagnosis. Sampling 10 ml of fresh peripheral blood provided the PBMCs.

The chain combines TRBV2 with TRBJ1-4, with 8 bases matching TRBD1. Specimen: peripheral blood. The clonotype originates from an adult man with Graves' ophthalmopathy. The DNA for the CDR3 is TGTGCCAGCAGACCGTATGGTGGGGACAGGACCGAAAAACTGTTTTTT. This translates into CASRPYGGDRTEKLFF.